These 10 T cell receptor beta chains were all obtained from the same sample, sequenced in a study of OX40 agonist ivuxolimab in advanced cancers. Clones were read by immunoSEQ multiplex PCR, and TCRdb kept only the in-frame ones, dropping some. The sample lists about 100,000 clones, around 90% occurring once. This sample comprised CD4+ or CD8+ T cells sorted from blood, obtained in a trial of the OX40 agonist ivuxolimab. All receptors come from an adult with an advanced solid tumor such as melanoma, head and neck, liver or kidney cancer.

V gene TRBV27 combines with J gene TRBJ1-6, with 9 bases identical to TRBD1. The germline V gene has CDR1 MNHEY and CDR2 SMNVEV (reference sequence). This CDR3 has 14 residues. V dropped 6 bases and J dropped 7; count of bases not matched to a gene: 4. CDR3 residues: CASRPGTGNSPLHF. CDR3 in DNA: TGTGCCAGCAGGCCCGGGACAGGGAATTCACCCCTCCACTTT.

This chain joins TRBV28 and TRBJ1-5, with D tentatively TRBD1 (5 bases). The CDR3 extends over 16 amino acids. The V end lost 5 bases, the J end lost 7 bases, and 21 bases lay between the germline ends. Germline V gives CDR1 MDHEN, CDR2 SYDVKM. CDR3 DNA: TGTGCCAGCAGTACGCGTGGGGTGGGGGTATTGCAGCCCCAGCATTTT. Amino acids: CASSTRGVGVLQPQHF.

The chain has TRBV7-6 and TRBJ2-3; 7 bases are shared with TRBD2. The V and J ends lost 5 bases and 0 bases, in that order; junction bases with no gene match: 2. The CDR3 sequence is 14 residues long. Germline assignment: CDR1 SGHVS and CDR2 FNYEAQ. The CDR3 DNA is TGTGCCAGCAGCCGGACTAGAAGCACAGATACGCAGTATTTT. As protein: CASSRTRSTDTQYF.

Notes on this clone: Its ends do not fully match the called genes, so a read error is possible. The chain combines TRBV5-4 with TRBJ2-2; 8 nucleotides match TRBD1. In germline, CDR1 is SGHNT, CDR2 YYREEE (reference sequence). The CDR3 length is 16 residues. The CDR3 reads CASNLQGQVNTGELFF. The DNA of the CDR3 is TGTGCCAGCAACTTGCAGGGACAGGTGAACACCGGGGAGCTGTTTTTT.

A single count supports this clone. Written as DNA, the CDR3 is TGTGCCAGCAGCCCCCGGTCCAGGTCGAAAGACGAGCAGTACTTC. Protein: CASSPRSRSKDEQYF. The rearrangement uses TRBV11-2 and TRBJ2-7; D is ambiguous. Trimming took 5 bases from V and 5 from J, leaving 19 bases between them. Germline values: CDR1 SGHAT, CDR2 FQNNGV. There are 15 residues in the CDR3.

The chain uses TRBV28 and TRBJ2-7; the D gene is possibly TRBD2 (6 bases). Germline-derived CDR1 and CDR2 are MDHEN and SYDVKM. The CDR3 is 14 residues long. Trimming took off 6 bases at V and 3 bases at J, with 15 bases between the two ends. CDR3 region: CASSRIGRGYEQYF. As DNA, the CDR3 is TGTGCCAGCAGCCGGATAGGGCGGGGCTACGAGCAGTACTTC.

The V gene is TRBV11-1, the J gene TRBJ2-7; the D is unclear. V shed 1 base and J shed 3 bases, with 10 bases lying between them. CDR1 is SGHAT, CDR2 FQDESV, per germline (reference sequence). This CDR3 is built from 14 residues. Written as DNA, the CDR3 is TGTGCCAGCAGCTTAGATCCAGCCAGCTACGAGCAGTACTTC. As protein: CASSLDPASYEQYF.

This rearrangement joins TRBV4-2 to TRBJ2-5; D is perhaps TRBD2 (5 bases). The ends were cut back, 1 base at V and 1 base at J, with 7 bases in the middle. CDR3 length: 14 amino acids. Germline values: CDR1 LGHNA, CDR2 YNFKEQ. The CDR3 spells CASSQVLAQETQYF. CDR3 in DNA: TGTGCCAGCAGCCAAGTGCTAGCCCAAGAGACCCAGTACTTC.

The chain couples TRBV5-1 to TRBJ2-7; D unresolved. Trimming left V 0 bases short and J 1 base short, with 11 bases between. This CDR3 contains 15 residues. Germline values: CDR1 SGHRS, CDR2 YFSETQ. The CDR3 loop is CASSLVAGASYEQYF. DNA of the CDR3: TGCGCCAGCAGCTTGGTGGCAGGAGCTTCCTACGAGCAGTACTTC.

The chain has TRBV6-5 and TRBJ2-2; weak D call: TRBD1 (6 bases). This CDR3 has 16 amino acids. Germline lookup yields CDR1 MNHEY and CDR2 SVGAGI. Trimming left V 2 bases short and J 2 bases short, with 12 bases between. The CDR3, as DNA: TGTGCCAGCAGTTACGGGAGAGGGGGTAACACCGGGGAGCTGTTTTTT. Amino acids: CASSYGRGGNTGELFF.